This T cell receptor (beta chain) was captured by sequencing in a study of cytomegalovirus exposure and HLA in healthy donors. Looking at the study overall: Among several hundred genotyped donors, 65% to 90% fell in the Caucasian-associated ancestry cluster. Findings and limits, study-wide: When analyzed later, the rates of TCR association showed variation by HLA locus, with DRB1 the most and HLA-C the fewest.

Primers for the PCR totalled 60 Vbeta and 13 Jbeta. Data came from immunoSEQ multiplex PCR; TCRdb stores just in-frame clones and leaves some out. The data show 180,000 or so clones, with roughly 80% seen just once and approximately 2.6% held by the top ten. As for this clone: Its antigen is as yet unknown.

The CDR3 totals 14 residues. V shed 3 bases and J shed 2 bases, with 11 bases lying between them. Germline-derived CDR1 and CDR2 are LNHNV and YYDKDF (reference sequence). This TCR derives from a female donor in good health and CMV-seronegative. The sample was PBMCs. V and J are TRBV15 and TRBJ2-7; unclear D gene. The CDR3 protein is CATSSRYPTYEQYF. The CDR3, as DNA: TGTGCCACCAGCAGCCGCTACCCGACCTACGAGCAGTACTTC. Variable domain in full (rest from reference TRBV15 and TRBJ2-7): DAMVIQNPRYQVTQFGKPVTLSCSQTLNHNVMYWYQQKSSQAPKLLFHYYDKDFNNEADTPDNFQSRRPNTSFCFLDIRSPGLGDTAMYLCATSSRYPTYEQYFGPGTRLTVT.